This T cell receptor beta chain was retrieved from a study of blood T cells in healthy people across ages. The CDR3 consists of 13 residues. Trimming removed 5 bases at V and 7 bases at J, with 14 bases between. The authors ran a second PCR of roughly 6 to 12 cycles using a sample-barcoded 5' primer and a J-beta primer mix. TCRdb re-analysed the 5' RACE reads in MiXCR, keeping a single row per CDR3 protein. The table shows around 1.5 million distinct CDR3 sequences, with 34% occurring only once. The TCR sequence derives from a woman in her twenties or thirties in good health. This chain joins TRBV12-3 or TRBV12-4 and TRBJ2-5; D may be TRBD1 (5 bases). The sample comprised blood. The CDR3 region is CASSLQTQGTQYF. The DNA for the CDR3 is TGTGCCAGCAGTCTCCAGACCCAGGGGACCCAGTACTTC.